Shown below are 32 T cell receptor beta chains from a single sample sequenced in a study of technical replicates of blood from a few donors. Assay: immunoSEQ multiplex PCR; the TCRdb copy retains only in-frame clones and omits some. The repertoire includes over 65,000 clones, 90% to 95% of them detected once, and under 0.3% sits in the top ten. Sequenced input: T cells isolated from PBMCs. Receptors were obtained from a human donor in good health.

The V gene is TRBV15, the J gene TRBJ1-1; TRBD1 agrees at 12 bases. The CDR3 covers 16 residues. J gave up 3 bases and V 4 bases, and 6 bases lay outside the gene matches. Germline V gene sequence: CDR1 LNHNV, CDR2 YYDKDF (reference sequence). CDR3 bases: TGTGCCACCAGCACTCGGGACAGGGGGCTAGACACTGAAGCTTTCTTT. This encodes CATSTRDRGLDTEAFF.

The CDR3 DNA reads as TGTGCAAGTCGTTTACAGGAAAAACTGTTTTTT. Protein: CASRLQEKLFF. This sequence joins TRBV12-2 and TRBJ1-4; the table names TRBD1, a call not compared with the DNA. TRBV12-2 is a pseudogene locus. CDR3 length: 11 residues.

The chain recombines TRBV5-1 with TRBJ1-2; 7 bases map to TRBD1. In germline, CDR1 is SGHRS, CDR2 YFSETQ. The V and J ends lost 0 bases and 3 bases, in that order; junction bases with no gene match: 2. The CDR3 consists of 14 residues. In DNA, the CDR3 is TGCGCCAGCAGCTTGGGACAGGGAGACTATGGCTACACCTTC. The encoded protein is CASSLGQGDYGYTF.

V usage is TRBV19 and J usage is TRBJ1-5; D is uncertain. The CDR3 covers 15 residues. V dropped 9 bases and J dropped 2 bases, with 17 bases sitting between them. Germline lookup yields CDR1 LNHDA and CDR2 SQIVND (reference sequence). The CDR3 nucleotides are TGTGCCAGCTCTGGCAGGCAATCCGGCAATCAGCCCCAGCATTTT. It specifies CASSGRQSGNQPQHF.

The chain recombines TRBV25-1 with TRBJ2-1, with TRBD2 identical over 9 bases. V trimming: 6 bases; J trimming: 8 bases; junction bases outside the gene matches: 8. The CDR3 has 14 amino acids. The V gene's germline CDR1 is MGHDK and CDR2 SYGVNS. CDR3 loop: CASSSSGVGDEQFF. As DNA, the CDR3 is TGTGCCAGCAGCTCTAGCGGGGTCGGGGATGAGCAGTTCTTC.

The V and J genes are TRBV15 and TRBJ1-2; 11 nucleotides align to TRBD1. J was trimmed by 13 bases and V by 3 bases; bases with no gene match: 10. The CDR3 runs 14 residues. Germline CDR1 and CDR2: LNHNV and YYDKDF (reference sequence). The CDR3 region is CATSRDRGRGLFTF. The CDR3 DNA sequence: TGTGCCACCAGCAGGGACAGGGGGCGCGGTTTATTCACCTTC.

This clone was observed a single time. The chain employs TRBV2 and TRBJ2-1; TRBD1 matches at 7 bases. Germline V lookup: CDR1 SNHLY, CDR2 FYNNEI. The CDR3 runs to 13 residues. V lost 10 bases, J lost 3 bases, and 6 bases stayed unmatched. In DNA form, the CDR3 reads TGTGCCATTCAGGGGGTGGGCTACAATGAGCAGTTCTTC. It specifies CAIQGVGYNEQFF.

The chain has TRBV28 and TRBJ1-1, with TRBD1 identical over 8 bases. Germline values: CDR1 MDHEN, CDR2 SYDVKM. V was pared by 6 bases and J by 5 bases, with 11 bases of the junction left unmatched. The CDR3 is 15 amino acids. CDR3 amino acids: CASSLPGQVETEAFF. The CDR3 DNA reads TGTGCCAGCAGCCTCCCGGGACAGGTTGAAACTGAAGCTTTCTTT.

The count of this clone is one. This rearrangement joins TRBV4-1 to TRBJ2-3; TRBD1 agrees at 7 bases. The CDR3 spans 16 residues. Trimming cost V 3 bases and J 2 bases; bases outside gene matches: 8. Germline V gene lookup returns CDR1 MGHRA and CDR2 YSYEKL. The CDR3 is CASSQVRDSYTDTQYF. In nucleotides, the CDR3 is TGCGCCAGCAGCCAGGTGAGGGACAGCTACACAGATACGCAGTATTTT.

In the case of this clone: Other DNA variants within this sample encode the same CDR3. The CDR3 DNA sequence: TGCGCCAGCAGCCTTGGAGGACAGCTTAACTATGGCTACACCTTC. Protein: CASSLGGQLNYGYTF. The chain is built from TRBV5-1 and TRBJ1-2; D perhaps matches TRBD1 (6 bases). The V end was cut by 4 bases, the J end by 1 base, with 14 bases between. The CDR3 has 15 residues. CDR1 SGHRS and CDR2 YFSETQ come from the germline V gene.

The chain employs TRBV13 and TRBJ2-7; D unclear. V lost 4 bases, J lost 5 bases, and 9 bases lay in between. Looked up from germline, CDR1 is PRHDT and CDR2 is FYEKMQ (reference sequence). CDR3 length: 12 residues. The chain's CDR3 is CASSSYGHEQYF. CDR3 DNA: TGTGCCAGCAGCTCATATGGCCACGAGCAGTACTTC.

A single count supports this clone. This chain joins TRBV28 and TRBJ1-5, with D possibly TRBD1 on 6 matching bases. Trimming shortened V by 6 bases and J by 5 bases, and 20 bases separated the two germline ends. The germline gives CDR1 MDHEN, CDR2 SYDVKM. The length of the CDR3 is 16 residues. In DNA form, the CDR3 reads TGTGCCAGCAGCTTAAAAACAGGGACCCCCTATCAGCCCCAGCATTTT. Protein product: CASSLKTGTPYQPQHF.

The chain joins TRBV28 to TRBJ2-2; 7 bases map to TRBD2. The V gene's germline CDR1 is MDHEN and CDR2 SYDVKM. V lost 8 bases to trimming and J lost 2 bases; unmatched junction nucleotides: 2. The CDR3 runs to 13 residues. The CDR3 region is CASGEGNTGELFF. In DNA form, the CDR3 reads TGTGCCAGCGGGGAGGGTAACACCGGGGAGCTGTTTTTT.

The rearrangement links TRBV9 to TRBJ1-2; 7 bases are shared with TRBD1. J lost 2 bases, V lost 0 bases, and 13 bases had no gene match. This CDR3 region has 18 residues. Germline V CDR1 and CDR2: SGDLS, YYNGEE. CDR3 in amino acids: CASSVAQIQTGMNYGYTF. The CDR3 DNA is TGTGCCAGCAGCGTAGCCCAAATCCAGACAGGGATGAACTATGGCTACACCTTC.

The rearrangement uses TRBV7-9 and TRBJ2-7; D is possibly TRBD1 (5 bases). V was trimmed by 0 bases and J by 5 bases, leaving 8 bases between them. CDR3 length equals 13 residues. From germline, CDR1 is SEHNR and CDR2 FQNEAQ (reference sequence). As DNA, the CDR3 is TGTGCCAGCAGCTTAGCGGCAGGGAACGAGCAGTACTTC. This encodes CASSLAAGNEQYF.

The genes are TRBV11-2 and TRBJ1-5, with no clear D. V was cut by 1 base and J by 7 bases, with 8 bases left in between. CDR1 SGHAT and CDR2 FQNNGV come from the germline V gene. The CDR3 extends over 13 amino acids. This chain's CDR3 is CASSLGREQPQHF. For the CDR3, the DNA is TGTGCCAGCAGCTTAGGTAGAGAGCAGCCCCAGCATTTT.

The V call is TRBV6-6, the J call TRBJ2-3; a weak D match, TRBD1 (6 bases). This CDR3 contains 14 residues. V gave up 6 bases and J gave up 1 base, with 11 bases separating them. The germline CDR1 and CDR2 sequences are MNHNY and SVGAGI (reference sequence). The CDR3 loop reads CASRSQGRTDTQYF. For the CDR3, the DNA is TGTGCCAGCAGGAGTCAGGGGCGCACAGATACGCAGTATTTT.

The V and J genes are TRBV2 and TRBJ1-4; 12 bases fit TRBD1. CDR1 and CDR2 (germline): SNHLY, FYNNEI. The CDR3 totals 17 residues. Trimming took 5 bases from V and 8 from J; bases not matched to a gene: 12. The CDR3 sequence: CASSTLGGTGGTEKLFF. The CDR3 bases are TGTGCCAGCAGTACCTTAGGTGGGACAGGGGGCACCGAAAAACTGTTTTTT.

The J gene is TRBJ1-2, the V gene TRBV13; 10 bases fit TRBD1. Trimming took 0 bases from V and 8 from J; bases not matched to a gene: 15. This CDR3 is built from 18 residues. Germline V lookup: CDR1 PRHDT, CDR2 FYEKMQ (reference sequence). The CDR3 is CASSLGASYRQGAGGYTF. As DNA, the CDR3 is TGTGCCAGCAGCTTAGGGGCTTCTTATCGACAGGGGGCCGGGGGCTACACCTTC. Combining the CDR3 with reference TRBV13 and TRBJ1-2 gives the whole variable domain AAGVIQSPRHLIKEKRETATLKCYPIPRHDTVYWYQQGPGQDPQFLISFYEKMQSDKGSIPDRFSAQQFSDYHSELNMSSLELGDSALYFCASSLGASYRQGAGGYTFGSGTRLTVV.

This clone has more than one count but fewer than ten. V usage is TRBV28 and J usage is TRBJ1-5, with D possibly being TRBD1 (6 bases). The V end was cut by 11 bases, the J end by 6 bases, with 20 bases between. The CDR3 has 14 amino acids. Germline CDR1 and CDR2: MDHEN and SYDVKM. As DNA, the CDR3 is TGTGCCCTTAATGGGGGGGGCTCGATTCAGCCCCAGCATTTT. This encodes CALNGGGSIQPQHF.

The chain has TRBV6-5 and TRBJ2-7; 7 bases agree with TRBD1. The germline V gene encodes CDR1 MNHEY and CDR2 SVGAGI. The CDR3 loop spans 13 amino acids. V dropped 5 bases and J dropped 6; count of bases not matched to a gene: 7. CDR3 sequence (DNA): TGTGCCAGCAGTCGAATGAAGGGGGCCGAGCAGTACTTC. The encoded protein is CASSRMKGAEQYF.

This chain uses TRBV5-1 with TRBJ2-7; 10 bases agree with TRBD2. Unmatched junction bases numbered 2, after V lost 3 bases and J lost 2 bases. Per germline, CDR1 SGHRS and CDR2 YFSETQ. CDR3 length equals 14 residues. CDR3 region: CASSYTSGTYEQYF. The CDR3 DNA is TGCGCCAGCAGCTACACTAGCGGGACCTACGAGCAGTACTTC.

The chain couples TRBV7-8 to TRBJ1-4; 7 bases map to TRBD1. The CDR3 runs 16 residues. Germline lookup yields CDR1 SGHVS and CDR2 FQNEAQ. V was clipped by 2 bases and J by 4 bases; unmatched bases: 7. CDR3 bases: TGTGCCAGCAGCTTAACCCGGGACAGCTATAATGAAAAACTGTTTTTT. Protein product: CASSLTRDSYNEKLFF.

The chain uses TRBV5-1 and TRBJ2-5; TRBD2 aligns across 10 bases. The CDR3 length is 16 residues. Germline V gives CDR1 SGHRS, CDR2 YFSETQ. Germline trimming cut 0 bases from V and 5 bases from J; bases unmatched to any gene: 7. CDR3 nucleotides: TGCGCCAGCAGCTTGGTTGGGCTAGCGGGAGACGAGACCCAGTACTTC. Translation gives CASSLVGLAGDETQYF.

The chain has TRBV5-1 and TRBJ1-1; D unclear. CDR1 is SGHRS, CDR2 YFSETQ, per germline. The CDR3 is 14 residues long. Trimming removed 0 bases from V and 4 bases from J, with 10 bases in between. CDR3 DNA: TGCGCCAGCAGCTTGGAACGAGGGCTCACTGAAGCTTTCTTT. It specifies CASSLERGLTEAFF.

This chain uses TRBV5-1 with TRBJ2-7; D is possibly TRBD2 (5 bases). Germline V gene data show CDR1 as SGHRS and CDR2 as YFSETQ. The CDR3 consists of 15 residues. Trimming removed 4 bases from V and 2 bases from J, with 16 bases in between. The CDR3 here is CASSRITGSAYEQYF. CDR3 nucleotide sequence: TGCGCCAGCAGCCGAATTACGGGGAGTGCCTACGAGCAGTACTTC.

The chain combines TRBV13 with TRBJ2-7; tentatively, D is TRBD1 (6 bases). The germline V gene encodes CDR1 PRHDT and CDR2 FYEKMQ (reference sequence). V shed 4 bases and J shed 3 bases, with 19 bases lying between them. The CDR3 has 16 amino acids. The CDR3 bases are TGTGCCAGCAGCTCGGCGGACAGTTACCCCTTCTACGAGCAGTACTTC. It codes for CASSSADSYPFYEQYF.

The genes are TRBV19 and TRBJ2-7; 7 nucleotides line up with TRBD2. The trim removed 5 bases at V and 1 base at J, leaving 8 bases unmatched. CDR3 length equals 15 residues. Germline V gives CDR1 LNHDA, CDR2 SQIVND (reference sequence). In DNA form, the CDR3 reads TGTGCCAGTAGTCCCCACGAAGCGGGGTCCTACGAGCAGTACTTC. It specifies CASSPHEAGSYEQYF.

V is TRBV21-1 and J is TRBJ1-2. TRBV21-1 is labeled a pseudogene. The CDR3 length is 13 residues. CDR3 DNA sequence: TGTGCCATCCACCAGACGGGTAACTATGGCTACACCTTC. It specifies CAIHQTGNYGYTF.

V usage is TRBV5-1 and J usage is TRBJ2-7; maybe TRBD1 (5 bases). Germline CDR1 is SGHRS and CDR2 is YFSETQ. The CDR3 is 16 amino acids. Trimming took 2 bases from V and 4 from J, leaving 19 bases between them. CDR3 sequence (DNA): TGCGCCAGCAGCTTCGGACCTAGTGGGGCTTATTACGAGCAGTACTTC. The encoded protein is CASSFGPSGAYYEQYF.

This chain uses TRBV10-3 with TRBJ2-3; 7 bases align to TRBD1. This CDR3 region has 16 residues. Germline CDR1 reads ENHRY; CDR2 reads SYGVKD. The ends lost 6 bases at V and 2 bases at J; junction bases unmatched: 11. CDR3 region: CAISAGTEVFTDTQYF. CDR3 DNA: TGTGCCATCAGCGCCGGGACAGAAGTATTCACAGATACGCAGTATTTT.

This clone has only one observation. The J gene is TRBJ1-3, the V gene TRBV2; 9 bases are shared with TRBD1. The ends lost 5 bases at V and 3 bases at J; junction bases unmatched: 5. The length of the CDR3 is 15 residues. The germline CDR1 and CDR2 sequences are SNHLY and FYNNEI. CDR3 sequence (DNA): TGTGCCAGCAGTCTACAGGGGGCCGTTGGAAACACCATATATTTT. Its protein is CASSLQGAVGNTIYF.